These 20 T cell receptor beta chains share one sample of origin, sequenced in a study of blood T cell repertoires in COVID-19. Clones were read by immunoSEQ multiplex PCR, and TCRdb kept only the in-frame ones, dropping some. The sample contains roughly 120,000 clones, roughly 80% of which appear only once. Specimen: peripheral blood. These receptor sequences come from a woman in her sixties or seventies with acute or convalescent COVID-19.

The V gene is TRBV5-5, the J gene TRBJ2-7, with 10 positions matching TRBD1. The CDR3 loop spans 15 amino acids. Germline CDR1 reads SGHKS; CDR2 reads YYEKEE (reference sequence). J was trimmed by 6 bases and V by 5 bases; bases with no gene match: 11. CDR3 nucleotide sequence: TGTGCCAGCAGGGGGGACAGGGGAGGTCCTTCCGAGCAGTACTTC. This encodes CASRGDRGGPSEQYF.

This clone showed up just a few times. The rearrangement uses TRBV19 and TRBJ1-5; D may be TRBD1 (5 bases). Germline CDR1 reads LNHDA; CDR2 reads SQIVND (reference sequence). CDR3 length: 15 residues. The V and J ends lost 5 bases and 0 bases respectively, with 11 bases between them. CDR3 region: CASSASRDSNQPQHF. The CDR3 DNA sequence: TGTGCCAGTAGTGCATCCAGGGATAGCAATCAGCCCCAGCATTTT.

This chain uses TRBV12-2 with TRBJ2-7; TRBD2 is the table's D call and was not checked against the DNA. TRBV12-2 has pseudogene status. The CDR3 contains 12 residues. The CDR3: CASRLGGDEQYF. The CDR3 region has the DNA TGTGCAAGTCGCTTAGGCGGCGACGAGCAGTACTTC.

The V call is TRBV29-1, the J call TRBJ2-7; TRBD1 matches 7 bases. Per germline, CDR1 SQVTM and CDR2 ANQGSEA. Losses at the gene ends were 5 bases for V and 4 bases for J; bases not matched to a gene: 14. CDR3 length equals 15 residues. CDR3 nucleotide sequence: TGCAGCGTTAGGTCCCAGGGGGAGCGGAAGTACGAGCAGTACTTC. This translates into CSVRSQGERKYEQYF.

The chain combines TRBV6-5 with TRBJ2-7; D is perhaps TRBD1 (5 bases). V lost 7 bases to trimming and J lost 2 bases, with 15 bases between them. CDR1 and CDR2 from the germline V gene are MNHEY and SVGAGI. The CDR3 length is 14 residues. The DNA of the CDR3 is TGTGCCAGCAAGGTTGGGGCGGCAACCTACGAGCAGTACTTC. Translating it yields CASKVGAATYEQYF.

The chain employs TRBV30 and TRBJ2-6; 12 bases map to TRBD1. The ends lost 5 bases at V and 5 bases at J; junction bases unmatched: 7. Germline lookup yields CDR1 GTSNPN and CDR2 SVGIG (reference sequence). The CDR3 is 16 amino acids. In nucleotides, the CDR3 is TGTGCCTGGGGTTCGGGACAGGGGGCGCGGGCCAACGTCCTGACTTTC. It encodes CAWGSGQGARANVLTF.

This clone was counted only a few times. The gene calls are TRBV27 and TRBJ2-3; TRBD2 matches at 7 bases. This CDR3 region has 15 residues. CDR1 and CDR2 from the germline V gene are MNHEY and SMNVEV (reference sequence). V shed 5 bases and J 0 bases; nucleotides not matched to a gene: 5. Here the CDR3 DNA reads TGTGCCAGCAGTCGGGAGCGGGGAAGCACAGATACGCAGTATTTT. It translates to CASSRERGSTDTQYF.

With respect to this clone: This sample includes further DNA sequences coding for the same CDR3. The CDR3 DNA sequence: TGTGCCAGTAGTATTGGGCAGGGGGCAGAGACCCAGTACTTC. It translates to CASSIGQGAETQYF. The rearrangement joins TRBV19 to TRBJ2-5, with 8 bases fitting TRBD1. Germline CDR1 and CDR2: LNHDA and SQIVND (reference sequence). The length of the CDR3 is 14 residues. Losses at the gene ends were 3 bases for V and 4 bases for J; bases not matched to a gene: 4.

The CDR3 DNA follows: TGTGCCAGCAGCGCCCCTCTCAGAGAGACCCAGTACTTC. Amino acids: CASSAPLRETQYF. The V and J genes are TRBV7-9 and TRBJ2-5; D remains ambiguous. In germline, CDR1 is SEHNR, CDR2 FQNEAQ (reference sequence). V was clipped by 5 bases and J by 4 bases, with 11 bases between them. This CDR3 has 13 amino acids.

The rearrangement links TRBV19 to TRBJ2-5, with TRBD1 matching over 11 bases. This CDR3 contains 14 residues. V shed 6 bases, J shed 3 bases, and the junction held 3 bases outside the gene matches. Per the germline V gene, CDR1 is LNHDA and CDR2 is SQIVND (reference sequence). The CDR3, as DNA: TGTGCCAGTAGCATGGGACAGGGGGAAGAGACCCAGTACTTC. Amino acids: CASSMGQGEETQYF.

V and J are TRBV4-1 and TRBJ1-5; D possibly corresponds to TRBD1 (5 bases). Germline CDR1 is MGHRA and CDR2 is YSYEKL. CDR3 length: 15 residues. V lost 0 bases to trimming and J lost 7 bases, with 13 bases between them. Written as DNA, the CDR3 is TGCGCCAGCAGCCAAGAAGGGCAGGGCGGACAGCCCCAGCATTTT. Its translation is CASSQEGQGGQPQHF.

V gene TRBV9 combines with J gene TRBJ2-2, with 9 bases matching TRBD2. In germline, CDR1 is SGDLS, CDR2 YYNGEE. With 0 bases clipped from V and 7 bases from J, the junction kept 7 bases outside the gene matches. This CDR3 is built from 16 residues. CDR3 sequence: CASSVEGGGAFGELFF. CDR3 DNA: TGTGCCAGCAGCGTAGAAGGCGGGGGGGCCTTCGGGGAGCTGTTTTTT.

The rearrangement uses TRBV24-1 and TRBJ1-3; D is ambiguous. Trimming stripped 3 bases from V and 3 bases from J, with 14 bases between. The CDR3 is made up of 16 amino acids. The germline V gene encodes CDR1 KGHDR and CDR2 SFDVKD. The CDR3 region has the DNA TGTGCCACCAGTGATCCCGGCCGGGAAGGTGGAAACACCATATATTTT. Protein product: CATSDPGREGGNTIYF.

This clone was picked up one time. This chain connects TRBV10-3 to TRBJ1-5, with D maybe TRBD1 (6 bases). V was shortened by 6 bases and J by 4 bases, with 10 bases between the two germline ends. Per the germline V gene, CDR1 is ENHRY and CDR2 is SYGVKD. The CDR3 totals 13 residues. The CDR3 sequence is CAIRQGINQPQHF. CDR3 in DNA: TGTGCCATCAGGCAGGGGATAAATCAGCCCCAGCATTTT.

V and J are TRBV14 and TRBJ1-2; D is unclear. The CDR3 has 15 amino acids. Trimming left V 1 base short and J 8 bases short, with 17 bases between. Per germline, CDR1 SGHDN and CDR2 FVKESK. CDR3 amino acids: CASSQGSGAMRGYTF. Written as DNA, the CDR3 is TGTGCCAGCAGCCAAGGTTCAGGCGCGATGAGAGGCTACACCTTC.

This clone is a singleton in its sample. This chain uses TRBV28 with TRBJ2-2; D possibly corresponds to TRBD2 (5 bases). From germline, CDR1 is MDHEN and CDR2 SYDVKM. V lost 4 bases and J 4 bases, leaving 13 bases between the germline ends. The CDR3 sequence is 15 residues long. The CDR3 bases are TGTGCCAGCAGTTCCCCGGACTTTCTCACCGGGGAGCTGTTTTTT. Amino acids: CASSSPDFLTGELFF.

The chain couples TRBV12-3 or TRBV12-4 to TRBJ1-1; D call uncertain. Trimming stripped 6 bases from V and 0 bases from J, with 8 bases between. This CDR3 is 13 amino acids long. In DNA, the CDR3 is TGTGCCAGCAGCCCGGTCTTGAACACTGAAGCTTTCTTT. Translating gives CASSPVLNTEAFF.

The V and J genes are TRBV7-9 and TRBJ2-7; the match to TRBD1 covers 8 bases. The length of the CDR3 is 12 residues. V shed 5 bases, J shed 6 bases, and the junction held 3 bases outside the gene matches. Germline values: CDR1 SEHNR, CDR2 FQNEAQ (reference sequence). The CDR3 reads CASSRTGSEQYF. For the CDR3, the DNA is TGTGCCAGCAGCCGGACAGGGTCCGAGCAGTACTTC. Supplemented by reference TRBV7-9 and TRBJ2-7, the full variable domain reads DTGVSQNPRHKITKRGQNVTFRCDPISEHNRLYWYRQTLGQGPEFLTYFQNEAQLEKSRLLSDRFSAERPKGSFSTLEIQRTEQGDSAMYLCASSRTGSEQYFGPGTRLTVT.

The V gene is TRBV19, the J gene TRBJ2-1, with TRBD1 identical over 9 bases. J gave up 2 bases and V 6 bases, and 2 bases lay outside the gene matches. The CDR3 totals 14 residues. The V gene's germline CDR1 is LNHDA and CDR2 SQIVND (reference sequence). The CDR3 DNA reads TGTGCCAGTAGCAGGACAGGGGCCTACAATGAGCAGTTCTTC. Protein product: CASSRTGAYNEQFF.

This chain connects TRBV5-1 to TRBJ1-1; 12 bases fit TRBD1. The CDR3 covers 16 residues. V gave up 3 bases and J gave up 4 bases; unmatched junction bases: 7. CDR1 is SGHRS, CDR2 YFSETQ, per germline. For the CDR3, the DNA is TGCGCCAGCAGCTCCGGGACAGGGGGCATTGGCACTGAAGCTTTCTTT. It codes for CASSSGTGGIGTEAFF.